Sequencing of this TCR beta chain was carried out in a study of T cell changes during pregnancy in multiple sclerosis (dated by TCRdb to the late 2010s). Broadly, across the study: The study looked at changes in the T cell repertoire across pregnancy in women with multiple sclerosis.

Looking up the germline V gene yields CDR1 SGHRS and CDR2 YFSETQ. Relative to germline, V is missing 0 bases and J is missing 6 bases, with 2 bases of the junction outside any gene match. The CDR3 sequence holds 14 residues, the cysteine and phenylalanine included. Only the CDR3 DNA stays, 42 bases, in frame from base 1. As for this clone: Its antigen specificity is not known. It has no much larger one-base neighbor in the sample; base qualities were not kept.

Libraries were prepared through the immunoSEQ multiplex PCR assay. TCRdb took over this immuneACCESS table, retaining in-frame rearrangements with V and J assigned. Such tables are incomplete; in checked studies, under half of the missing clones stem from an unresolved V gene, and the remainder is unexplained. The sample profile shows more than 40,000 clones; roughly 90% of them were found once. About 7% of the sample rests with the top ten. The chain employs TRBV5-1 and TRBJ2-2; 7 nucleotides in the junction match TRBD1. The specimen comprised CD8+ T cells from peripheral blood mononuclear cells, sampled in the third trimester of pregnancy. This TCR was sampled from a female donor with multiple sclerosis, enrolled in a pregnancy study. The nucleotide sequence reads as follows: TGCGCCAGCAGCTTGGGAGGGGGCTCCGGGGAGCTGTTTTTT. It specifies CASSLGGGSGELFF.